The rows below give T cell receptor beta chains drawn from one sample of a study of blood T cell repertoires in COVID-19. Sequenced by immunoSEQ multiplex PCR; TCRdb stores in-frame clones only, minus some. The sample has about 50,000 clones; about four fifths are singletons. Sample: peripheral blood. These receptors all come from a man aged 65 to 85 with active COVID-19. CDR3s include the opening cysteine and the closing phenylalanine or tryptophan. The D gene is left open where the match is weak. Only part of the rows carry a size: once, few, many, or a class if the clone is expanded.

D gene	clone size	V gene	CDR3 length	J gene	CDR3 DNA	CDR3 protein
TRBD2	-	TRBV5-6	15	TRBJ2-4	TGTGCCAGCTTCATCGGGGGGGCAGCCAAAAACATTCAGTACTTC	CASFIGGAAKNIQYF
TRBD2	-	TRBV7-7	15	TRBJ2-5	TGTGCCAGCAGCCCGGGTCGGGGGGTTAACATAACCCAGTACTTC	CASSPGRGVNITQYF
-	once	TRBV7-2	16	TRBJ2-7	TGTGCCAGCAGCACTAATCCCCGGCGACCGACCTACGAGCAGTACTTC	CASSTNPRRPTYEQYF
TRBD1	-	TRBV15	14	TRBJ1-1	TGTGCCACCAGCCCGGGACAGATGAACACTGAAGCTTTCTTT	CATSPGQMNTEAFF
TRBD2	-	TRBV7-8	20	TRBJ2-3	TGTGCCAGCAGCCCCTGGACTAGCGGGGGGCCATCGAGGGGTGTAGATACGCAGTATTTT	CASSPWTSGGPSRGVDTQYF
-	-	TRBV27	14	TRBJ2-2	TGTGCCAGCAGACCTCAGGTGGCGGGCGGGGAGCTGTTTTTT	CASRPQVAGGELFF
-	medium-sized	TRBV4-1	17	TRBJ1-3	TGCGCCAGCAGCCAAGGGTTTGGCGGCAGCTCTGGAAACACCATATATTTT	CASSQGFGGSSGNTIYF
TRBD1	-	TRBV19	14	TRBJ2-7	TGTGCCAGTAGCAAAACCCTCGACAGGGAGGAGCAGTACTTC	CASSKTLDREEQYF
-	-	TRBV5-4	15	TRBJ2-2	TGTGCCAGCAGCTCCTCCTCCAGGGGCACCGGGGAGCTGTTTTTT	CASSSSSRGTGELFF
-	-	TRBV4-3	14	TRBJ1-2	TGCGCCAGCAGCCAAGATGGCCCCTCCCTTGCCTACACCTTC	CASSQDGPSLAYTF
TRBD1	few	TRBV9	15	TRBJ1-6	TGTGCCAGCAGCGCCCTAACAGGGGCTGCGTCACCCCTCCACTTT	CASSALTGAASPLHF
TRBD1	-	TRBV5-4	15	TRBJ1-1	TGTGCCAGCAGCTCACCCGGGACAGGGGGGACTGAAGCTTTCTTT	CASSSPGTGGTEAFF
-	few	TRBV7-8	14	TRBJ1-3	TGTGCCAGCAGGCCGGACAGCTCTGGAAACACCATATATTTT	CASRPDSSGNTIYF
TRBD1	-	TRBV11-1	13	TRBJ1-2	TGTGCCAGCAGCCCAACAGGGGTACGGGGCTACACCTTC	CASSPTGVRGYTF
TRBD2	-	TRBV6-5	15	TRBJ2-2	TGTGCCAGCAGTTCCGGGGGGGGGCCCACCGGGGAGCTGTTTTTT	CASSSGGGPTGELFF
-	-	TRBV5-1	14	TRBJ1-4	TGCGCCAGCAGCCGGGCAGGGGCAATTGAAAAACTGTTTTTT	CASSRAGAIEKLFF